What follows are 4 T cell receptor beta chains derived from one specimen sequenced in a study of blood T cell repertoires in COVID-19 (dated by TCRdb to 2018 to 2021). The library was prepared using the immunoSEQ multiplex PCR assay. TCRdb mirrors the immuneACCESS table, restricted to in-frame sequences. Some clones are absent from its copies; in checked studies, under half trace to an unresolved V gene, and the reason for the others is unknown. The sample records fewer than 20,000 clones, approximately 93% of which are singletons. In total, the top ten clones hold about 4% of the sample. Material: peripheral blood. The receptors originated from a woman between 50 and 59 years old with active COVID-19.

The V call is TRBV2, the J call TRBJ1-6, with 7 bases lining up with TRBD1. V was clipped by 9 bases and J by 10 bases; unmatched bases: 15. This CDR3 contains 15 residues. Per the germline V gene, CDR1 is SNHLY and CDR2 is FYNNEI. The CDR3: CASRGRQGFRSPLHF. Written as DNA, the CDR3 is TGTGCCAGTCGAGGGAGACAGGGCTTTCGGTCACCCCTCCACTTT.

This clone was recorded once. The V call is TRBV18, the J call TRBJ1-1; D call uncertain. CDR1 and CDR2 from the germline V gene are KGHSH and LQKENI. This CDR3 region has 13 residues. V dropped 5 bases and J dropped 1 base, with 8 bases sitting between them. The CDR3 loop reads CASSYSSNTEAFF. The CDR3 DNA sequence: TGTGCCAGCTCATACAGCTCGAACACTGAAGCTTTCTTT.

This chain connects TRBV10-3 to TRBJ2-3, with 7 bases identical to TRBD2. The V and J ends lost 9 bases and 7 bases, in that order; junction bases with no gene match: 4. This CDR3 is 11 amino acids long. Germline V CDR1 and CDR2: ENHRY, SYGVKD. In DNA form, the CDR3 reads TGTGCCATGGGAGGGATTCATACGCAGTATTTT. Translating it yields CAMGGIHTQYF.

The V call is TRBV19, the J call TRBJ2-5, with unresolved D. The length of the CDR3 is 13 residues. CDR1 and CDR2 (germline): LNHDA, SQIVND (reference sequence). V lost 6 bases and J 4 bases, leaving 12 bases between the germline ends. The CDR3 bases are TGTGCCAGTAGGGTTGGGCACCTAGAGACCCAGTACTTC. It is translated as CASRVGHLETQYF. The full variable domain, with the rest looked up from reference TRBV19 and TRBJ2-5, is DGGITQSPKYLFRKEGQNVTLSCEQNLNHDAMYWYRQDPGQGLRLIYYSQIVNDFQKGDIAEGYSVSREKKESFPLTVTSAQKNPTAFYLCASRVGHLETQYFGPGTRLLVL.